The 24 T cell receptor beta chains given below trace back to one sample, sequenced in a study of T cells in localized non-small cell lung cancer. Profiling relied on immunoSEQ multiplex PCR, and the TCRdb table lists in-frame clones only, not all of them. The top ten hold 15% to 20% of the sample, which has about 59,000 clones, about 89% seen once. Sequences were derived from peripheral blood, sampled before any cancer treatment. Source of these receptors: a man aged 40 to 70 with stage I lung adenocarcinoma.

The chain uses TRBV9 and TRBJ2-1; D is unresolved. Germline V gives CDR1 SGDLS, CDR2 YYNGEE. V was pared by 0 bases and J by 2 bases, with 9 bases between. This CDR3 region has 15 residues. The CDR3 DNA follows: TGTGCCAGCAGCGTAGCCAGCTCCCCCTACAATGAGCAGTTCTTC. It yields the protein CASSVASSPYNEQFF.

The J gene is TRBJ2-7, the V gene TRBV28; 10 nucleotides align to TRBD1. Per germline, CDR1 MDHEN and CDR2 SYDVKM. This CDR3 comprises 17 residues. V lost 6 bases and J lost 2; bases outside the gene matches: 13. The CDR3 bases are TGTGCCAGCAGCACCCGTCTGGGACAGGGGCCGGCCTACGAGCAGTACTTC. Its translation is CASSTRLGQGPAYEQYF. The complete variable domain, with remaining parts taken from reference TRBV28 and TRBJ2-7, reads DVKVTQSSRYLVKRTGEKVFLECVQDMDHENMFWYRQDPGLGLRLIYFSYDVKMKEKGDIPEGYSVSREKKERFSLILESASTNQTSMYLCASSTRLGQGPAYEQYFGPGTRLTVT.

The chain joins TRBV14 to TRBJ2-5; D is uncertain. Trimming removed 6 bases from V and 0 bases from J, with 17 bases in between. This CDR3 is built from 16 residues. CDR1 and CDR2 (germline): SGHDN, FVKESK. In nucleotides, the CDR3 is TGTGCCAGCAGTCATGACTCTACTCCCTACCAAGAGACCCAGTACTTC. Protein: CASSHDSTPYQETQYF.

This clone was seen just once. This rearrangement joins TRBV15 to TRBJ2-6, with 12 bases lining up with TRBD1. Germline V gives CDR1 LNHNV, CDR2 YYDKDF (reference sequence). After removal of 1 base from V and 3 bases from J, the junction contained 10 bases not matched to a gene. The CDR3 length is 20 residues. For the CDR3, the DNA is TGTGCCACCAGCAGAGGCCGGGACAGGGGGCAGCAAGGTGGGGCCAACGTCCTGACTTTC. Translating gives CATSRGRDRGQQGGANVLTF.

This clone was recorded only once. As DNA, the CDR3 is TGCAGTGCCGCAAGGGGGGAAAAACTGTTTTTT. This encodes CSAARGEKLFF. V gene TRBV20-1 combines with J gene TRBJ1-4, with a weak D call TRBD1 (6 bases). Germline values: CDR1 DFQATT, CDR2 SNEGSKA (reference sequence). The CDR3 length is 11 residues. The V end was cut by 6 bases, the J end by 8 bases, with 10 bases between.

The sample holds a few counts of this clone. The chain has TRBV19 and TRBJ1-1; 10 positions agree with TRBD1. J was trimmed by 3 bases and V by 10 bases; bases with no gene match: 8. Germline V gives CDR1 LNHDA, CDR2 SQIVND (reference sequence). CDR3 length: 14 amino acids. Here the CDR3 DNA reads TGTGCCACCAGACAGGGGGCGAGCTACACTGAAGCTTTCTTT. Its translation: CATRQGASYTEAFF.

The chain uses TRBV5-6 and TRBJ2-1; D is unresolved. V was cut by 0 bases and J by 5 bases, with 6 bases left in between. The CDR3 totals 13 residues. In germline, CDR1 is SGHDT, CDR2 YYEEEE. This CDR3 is CASSLGSNNEQFF. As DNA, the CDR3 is TGTGCCAGCAGCTTGGGGTCAAACAATGAGCAGTTCTTC.

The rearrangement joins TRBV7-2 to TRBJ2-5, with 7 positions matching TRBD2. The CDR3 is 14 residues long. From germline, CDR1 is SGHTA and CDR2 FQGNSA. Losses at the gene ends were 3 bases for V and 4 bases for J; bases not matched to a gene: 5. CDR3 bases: TGTGCCAGCAGCTTCCCGGGCGGGGGAGAGACCCAGTACTTC. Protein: CASSFPGGGETQYF.

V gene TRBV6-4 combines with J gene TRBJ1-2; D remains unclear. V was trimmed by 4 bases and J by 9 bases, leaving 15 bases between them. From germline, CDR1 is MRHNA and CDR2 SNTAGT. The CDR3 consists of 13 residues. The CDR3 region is CASSGSGSMSYTF. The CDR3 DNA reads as TGTGCCAGCAGTGGGTCCGGATCTATGAGCTACACCTTC.

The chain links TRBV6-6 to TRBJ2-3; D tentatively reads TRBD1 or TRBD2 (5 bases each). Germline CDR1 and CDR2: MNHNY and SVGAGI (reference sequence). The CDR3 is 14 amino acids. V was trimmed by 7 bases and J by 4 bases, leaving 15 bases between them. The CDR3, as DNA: TGTGCCAGCACCTCAGGGAGAGGGTCAGATACGCAGTATTTT. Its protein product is CASTSGRGSDTQYF.

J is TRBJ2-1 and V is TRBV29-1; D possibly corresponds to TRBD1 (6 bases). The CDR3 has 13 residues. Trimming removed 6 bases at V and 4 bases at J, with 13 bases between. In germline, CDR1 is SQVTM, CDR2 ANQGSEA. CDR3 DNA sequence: TGCAGCGTATTGGGGGCGTATTACAATGAGCAGTTCTTC. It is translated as CSVLGAYYNEQFF.

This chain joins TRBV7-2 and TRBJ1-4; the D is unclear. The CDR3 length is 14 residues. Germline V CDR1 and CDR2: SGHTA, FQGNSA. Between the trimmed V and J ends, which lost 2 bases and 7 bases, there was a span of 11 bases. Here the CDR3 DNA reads TGTGCCAGCAGCTTAATCAGTCTCAGTGAAAAACTGTTTTTT. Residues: CASSLISLSEKLFF.

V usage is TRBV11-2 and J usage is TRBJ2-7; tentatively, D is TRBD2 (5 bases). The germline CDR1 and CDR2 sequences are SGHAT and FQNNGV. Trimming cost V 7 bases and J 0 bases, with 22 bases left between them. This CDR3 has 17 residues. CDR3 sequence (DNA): TGTGCCAGCACCCCCTCATCGAGCGGCCAATCCTCCTACGAGCAGTACTTC. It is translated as CASTPSSSGQSSYEQYF.

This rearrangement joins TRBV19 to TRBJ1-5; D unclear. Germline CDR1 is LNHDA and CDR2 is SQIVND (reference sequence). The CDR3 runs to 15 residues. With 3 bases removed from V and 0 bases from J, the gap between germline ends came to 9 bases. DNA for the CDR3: TGTGCCAGTAGTATTCAGGATTATAGCAATCAGCCCCAGCATTTT. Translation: CASSIQDYSNQPQHF.

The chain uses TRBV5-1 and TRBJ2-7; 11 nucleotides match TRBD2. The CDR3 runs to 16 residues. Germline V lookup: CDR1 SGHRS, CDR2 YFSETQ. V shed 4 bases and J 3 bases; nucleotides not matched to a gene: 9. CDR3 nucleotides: TGCGCCAGCAGCACCGGGACTAGCGGCTCTTACTACGAGCAGTACTTC. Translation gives CASSTGTSGSYYEQYF.

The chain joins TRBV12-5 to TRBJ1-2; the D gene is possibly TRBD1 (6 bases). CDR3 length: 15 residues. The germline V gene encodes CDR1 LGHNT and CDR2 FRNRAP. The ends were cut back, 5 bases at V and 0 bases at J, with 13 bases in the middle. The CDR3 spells CASGTQGTANYGYTF. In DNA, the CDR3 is TGTGCTAGTGGTACTCAGGGGACCGCTAACTATGGCTACACCTTC.

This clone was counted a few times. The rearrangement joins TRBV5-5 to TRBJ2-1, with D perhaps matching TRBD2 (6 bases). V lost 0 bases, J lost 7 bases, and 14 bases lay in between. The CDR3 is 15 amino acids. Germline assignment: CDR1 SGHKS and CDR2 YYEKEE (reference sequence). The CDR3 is CASSLVHLAQNEQFF. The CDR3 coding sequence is TGTGCCAGCAGCTTGGTTCATCTAGCGCAGAATGAGCAGTTCTTC.

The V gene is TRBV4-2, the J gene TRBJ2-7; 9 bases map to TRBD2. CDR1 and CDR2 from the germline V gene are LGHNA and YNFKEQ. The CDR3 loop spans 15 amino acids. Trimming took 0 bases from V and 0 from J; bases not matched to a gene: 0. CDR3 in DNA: TGTGCCAGCAGCCAAGATAGCGGGAGCTCCTACGAGCAGTACTTC. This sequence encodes CASSQDSGSSYEQYF.

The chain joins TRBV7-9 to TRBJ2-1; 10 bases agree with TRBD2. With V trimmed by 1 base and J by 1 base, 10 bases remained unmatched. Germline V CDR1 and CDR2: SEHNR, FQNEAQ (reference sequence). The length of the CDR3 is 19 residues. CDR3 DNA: TGTGCCAGCAGCTTAGTTTTGGCGGCTAGCGGGAGTTCCTACAATGAGCAGTTCTTC. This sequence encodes CASSLVLAASGSSYNEQFF.

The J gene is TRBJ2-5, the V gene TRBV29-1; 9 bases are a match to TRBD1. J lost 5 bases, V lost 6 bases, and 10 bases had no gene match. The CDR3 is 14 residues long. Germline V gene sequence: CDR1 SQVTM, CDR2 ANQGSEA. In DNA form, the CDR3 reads TGCAGCGTACCCAGACAGGGGGTAGGGGAGACCCAGTACTTC. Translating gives CSVPRQGVGETQYF. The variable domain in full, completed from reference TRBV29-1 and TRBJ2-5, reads SAVISQKPSRDICQRGTSLTIQCQVDSQVTMMFWYRQQPGQSLTLIATANQGSEATYESGFVIDKFPISRPNLTFSTLTVSNMSPEDSSIYLCSVPRQGVGETQYFGPGTRLLVL.

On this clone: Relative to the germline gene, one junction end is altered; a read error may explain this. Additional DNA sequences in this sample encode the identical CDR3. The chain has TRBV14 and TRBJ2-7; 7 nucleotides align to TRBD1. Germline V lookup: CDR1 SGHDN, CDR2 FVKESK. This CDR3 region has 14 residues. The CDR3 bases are TGTGCCAGTAGCCAAGAAGACAGGGATGTGGAGCAGTACTTC. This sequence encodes CASSQEDRDVEQYF.

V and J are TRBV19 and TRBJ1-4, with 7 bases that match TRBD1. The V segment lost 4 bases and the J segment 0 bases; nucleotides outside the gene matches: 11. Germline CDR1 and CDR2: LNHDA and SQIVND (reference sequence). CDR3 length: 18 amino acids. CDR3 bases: TGTGCCAGTAGTAATGCCGTTTGGGGACAGCCAACTAATGAAAAACTGTTTTTT. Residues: CASSNAVWGQPTNEKLFF.

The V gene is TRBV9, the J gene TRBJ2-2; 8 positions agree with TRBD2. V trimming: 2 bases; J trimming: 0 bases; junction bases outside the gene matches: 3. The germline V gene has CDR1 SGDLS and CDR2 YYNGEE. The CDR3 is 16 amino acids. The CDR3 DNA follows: TGTGCCAGCAGCGTGAGGCGGGAGGCGAACACCGGGGAGCTGTTTTTT. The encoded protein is CASSVRREANTGELFF.

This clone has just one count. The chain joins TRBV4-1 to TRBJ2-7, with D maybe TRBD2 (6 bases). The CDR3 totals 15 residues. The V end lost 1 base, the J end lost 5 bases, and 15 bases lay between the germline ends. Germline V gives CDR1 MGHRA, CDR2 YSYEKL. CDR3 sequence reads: CASSQAGTLAHEQYF. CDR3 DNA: TGCGCCAGCAGCCAAGCCGGGACTCTAGCACACGAGCAGTACTTC.